This TCR beta chain was found in a study of blood T cell repertoires in COVID-19. The data were produced by immunoSEQ multiplex PCR, yet TCRdb's version contains in-frame clones alone and is incomplete. The sample has more than 200,000 clones, more than 75% seen once. V was clipped by 6 bases and J by 5 bases; unmatched bases: 5. This CDR3 region has 12 residues. Germline values: CDR1 SGHRS, CDR2 YFSETQ. This TCR derives from a man aged 25 to 40 in a cohort exposed to, infected with or recovered from COVID-19 (not recorded which). Sequencing input: PBMCs or T cells enriched from blood (not recorded which). The chain recombines TRBV5-1 with TRBJ2-7, with TRBD2 matching 7 bases. The CDR3 DNA follows: TGCGCCAGCACGATGGGGGGGAACGAGCAGTACTTC. It codes for CASTMGGNEQYF.